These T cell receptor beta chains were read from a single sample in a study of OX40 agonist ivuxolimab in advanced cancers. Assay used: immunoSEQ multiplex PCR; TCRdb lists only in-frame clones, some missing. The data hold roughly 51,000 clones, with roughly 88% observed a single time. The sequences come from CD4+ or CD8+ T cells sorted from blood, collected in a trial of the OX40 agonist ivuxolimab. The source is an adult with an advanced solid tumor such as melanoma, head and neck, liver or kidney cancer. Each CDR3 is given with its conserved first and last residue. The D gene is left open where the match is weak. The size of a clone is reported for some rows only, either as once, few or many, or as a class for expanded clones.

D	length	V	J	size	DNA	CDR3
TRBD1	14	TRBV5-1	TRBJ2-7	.	TGCGCCAGCGATCCCGGGACAGGATCCTACGAGCAGTACTTC	CASDPGTGSYEQYF
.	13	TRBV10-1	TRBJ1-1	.	TGCGCCAGCAGTGAGTCGGACGCCACTGAAGCTTTCTTT	CASSESDATEAFF
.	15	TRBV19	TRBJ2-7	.	TGTGCCAGTAGTATAGAAGGCGGAAGCTCCTACGAGCAGTACTTC	CASSIEGGSSYEQYF
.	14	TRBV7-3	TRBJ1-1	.	TGTGCCAGCAGCCCCACCTTAGGGGGAGGGGAAGCTTTCTTT	CASSPTLGGGEAFF
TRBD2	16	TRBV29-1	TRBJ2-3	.	TGCAGCGTTGTGGTAGCGGGAGGCCACCAGGAAGATACGCAGTATTTT	CSVVVAGGHQEDTQYF
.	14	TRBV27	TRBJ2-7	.	TGTGCCAGCAGTCTCACACCAGGGAAGTACGAGCAGTACTTC	CASSLTPGKYEQYF
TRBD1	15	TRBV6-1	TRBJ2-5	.	TGTGCCAGCAGTGAAGGGACAGGGATAACGGAGACCCAGTACTTC	CASSEGTGITETQYF
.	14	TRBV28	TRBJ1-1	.	TGTGCCAGCAGGTACCAGGGGTGGGACTTGAAAGCTTTCTTT	CASRYQGWDLKAFF
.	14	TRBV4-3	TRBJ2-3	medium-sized	TGCGCCAGCAGCCAAGTCCCACAGGGAGATACGCAGTATTTT	CASSQVPQGDTQYF
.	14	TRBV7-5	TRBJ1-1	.	TGTGTCAGAAGCCCAGCGCCGGACCCCAAGGAAGCTTTCTTT	CVRSPAPDPKEAFF
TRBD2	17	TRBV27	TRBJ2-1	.	TGTGCCAGCAGTTTGGCTAGCGGGGGGCCTAACTACAATGAGCAGTTCTTC	CASSLASGGPNYNEQFF
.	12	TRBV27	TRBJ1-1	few	TGTGCCAGCAGAAGCAACTGGCGGGAAGCTTTCTTT	CASRSNWREAFF
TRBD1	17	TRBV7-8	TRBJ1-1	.	TGTGCCAGCCGGTTTCTGGAGACAGGGGTGGGGGACACTGAAGCTTTCTTT	CASRFLETGVGDTEAFF
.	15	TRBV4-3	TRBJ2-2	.	TGCGCCAGCAGTCGGGGAGAGAAAATCACCGGGGAGCTGTTTTTT	CASSRGEKITGELFF
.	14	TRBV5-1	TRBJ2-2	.	TGCGCCAGCAGCGCGCAGGGGGGCGCCGGGGAGCTGTTTTTT	CASSAQGGAGELFF
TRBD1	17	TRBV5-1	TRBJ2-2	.	TGCGCCAGCAGCCCCTTTACAGGGGGCCCGAACACCGGGGAGCTGTTTTTT	CASSPFTGGPNTGELFF
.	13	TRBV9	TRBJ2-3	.	TGTGCCAGCAGCGCGACAGGAGGAGATACGCAGTATTTT	CASSATGGDTQYF
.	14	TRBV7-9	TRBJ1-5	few	TGTGCCAGCAGCCATTGGGAGCACAATCAGCCCCAGCATTTT	CASSHWEHNQPQHF
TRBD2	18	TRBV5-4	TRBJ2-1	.	TGTGCCAGCTCCCCGGGACTAGCGGGGCCAAGCTCCTACAATGAGCAGTTCTTC	CASSPGLAGPSSYNEQFF
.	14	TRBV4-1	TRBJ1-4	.	TGCGCCAGCAGTCCCACAGAAATTAATGAAAAACTGTTTTTT	CASSPTEINEKLFF
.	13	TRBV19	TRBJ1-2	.	TGTGCCAGTAGGAGCGACCTATACTATGGCTACACCTTC	CASRSDLYYGYTF
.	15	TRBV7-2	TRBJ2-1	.	TGTGCCAGCAGCTCGTCCCCTGTGGTTGGGGATGAGCAGTTCTTC	CASSSSPVVGDEQFF
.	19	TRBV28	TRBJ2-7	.	TGTGCCAGCAGTCTAAGAAGACAGGGGGGACTAGCGTTTCCCTACGAGCAGTACTTC	CASSLRRQGGLAFPYEQYF